The present entry profiles one T cell receptor beta chain with its context. This clonotype was observed a few times. The antigen it binds to is not known. Within one base of it there is no much larger clone, and no base qualities were kept. The treatment or condition label corresponds to: live attenuated yellow fever vaccine strain. PBMCs were isolated from peripheral blood using a standard Ficoll-Paque protocol. CD4 and CD8 T-cell fractions were isolated with Dynabeads CD4 and CD8 positive selection kits. TriZol was used to extract RNA from bulk PBMCs, CD4 and CD8 fractions, and dextramer-positive and dextramer-negative fractions. The entry originates in a study of T cells after yellow fever vaccination (dated by TCRdb to about 2019). About the investigation overall: Libraries from fractions with low cell numbers were prepared with the SMART-Seq v4 Ultra Low Input RNA kit. To follow T-cell clones before and after primary and booster YFV17D yellow fever vaccination, bulk TCR alpha and beta repertoires were sequenced over time. Two healthy male donors, one aged 18 to 29 and one aged 30 to 40 years, made up the cohort. Bulk PBMC replicates and cell subsets were isolated from blood drawn at multiple timepoints before and after both primary and secondary immunization.

Summary of the overall study and its limitations: After the booster, most clones that had expanded after primary vaccination were detected again (approximately 97% of CD4 and around nine tenths of CD8), suggesting broad maintenance of memory. A small share of clonotypes occurred in both CD4 and CD8 compartments, likely arising from convergent recombination. Computational filtering was required because FACS-sorted repertoires could contain abundant contaminating clonotypes from the bulk population. The study included only a couple of donors, which limits how far the findings can be generalized. Compared with the primary T-cell response, the secondary T-cell response was weaker but faster, peaking on day 5 rather than day 15.

Sequencing relied on an Illumina NovaSeq 6000. TCR cDNA was synthesized by 5'RACE template switching, through which a universal primer site and unique molecular identifiers were introduced. Priming for cDNA synthesis came from both the TCR alpha and TCR beta constant segments. Library amplification used two PCR steps, and the second PCR step added sample barcodes and sequencing adapters. Sequencing of libraries was done on Illumina HiSeq 2500 (2x100 bp) or NovaSeq (2x150 bp). The study's processing was this. MIGEC handled demultiplexing of reads and collapsing into UMI consensus sequences, while MiXCR performed V(D)J alignment. Vaccine-responding clonotypes were defined with edgeR using replicate PBMC samples, requiring FDR below 0.01 and a log2 fold change above 5 up to day 15. Each bulk clonotype received a CD4 or CD8 identity based on whether the sequenced CD4 or CD8 repertoire contained that clonotype at higher abundance. The public sequencing data were trimmed at Q25 with fastp and processed into clonotypes with MiXCR by TCRdb, which kept only in-frame beta chains. A single entry per CDR3 protein holds the most common genes and DNA from its merged rows. TCRdb, not the original authors, processed these V and J calls. The sample table lists under 400,000 distinct CDR3 sequences, roughly an eighth of them with a count of one. The ten largest clones take up 2.5% to 4% of the sample.

The receptor was isolated from a man in his late teens or twenties who received the YFV17D yellow fever vaccine. The sample here was CD4+ T cells sorted from PBMCs, taken 15 days after the yellow fever booster vaccination.

The CDR3 protein: CASSLGVGTSGGGFYNEQFF. In nucleotide form, the sequence is TGTGCCAGCAGCTTAGGGGTCGGGACTAGCGGGGGCGGTTTCTACAATGAGCAGTTCTTC. The sequence joins TRBV7-6 to TRBJ2-1, and 14 junction bases match TRBD2. CDR1 SGHVS and CDR2 FNYEAQ were looked up in the germline V gene. The germline V and J ends show losses of 1 base and 3 bases respectively, and no gene match explains 11 bases of the junction. The CDR3 measures 20 amino acids from cysteine to phenylalanine. Only the CDR3 portion is preserved as DNA: 60 bases, with reading frame beginning at the first base.